This T cell receptor beta chain appears in the sequencing data of a study of patients and donors after allogeneic stem cell transplantation. TCRdb recomputed calls from the RT-PCR reads with MiXCR, one row per CDR3 protein. The sample lists approximately 430,000 distinct CDR3 sequences; 16% were seen once. The germline V gene has CDR1 SGHVS and CDR2 FNYEAQ. Trimming stripped 4 bases from V and 1 base from J, with 13 bases between. The CDR3 spans 15 residues. In this sample, this clonotype turned up a few times. This chain connects TRBV7-6 to TRBJ2-5, with D perhaps given as TRBD1 or TRBD2 (5 bases each). The specimen sequenced was blood, either unsorted or a sorted T cell fraction (not recorded which). The source is a human donor who was either an allogeneic HSCT recipient or a stem cell or donor lymphocyte infusion donor (not recorded which). It is not recorded whose cells these are; they may come from a transplant donor. The CDR3 bases are TGTGCCAGCAGCTCCGGGTGGGGGATCCAAGAGACCCAGTACTTC. This codes for CASSSGWGIQETQYF. Together with reference TRBV7-6 and TRBJ2-5, the CDR3 gives the full variable domain: GAGVSQSPRYKVTKRGQDVALRCDPISGHVSLYWYRQALGQGPEFLTYFNYEAQQDKSGLPNDRFSAERPEGSISTLTIQRTEQRDSAMYRCASSSGWGIQETQYFGPGTRLLVL.